This T cell receptor beta chain was captured in a study of blood T cells in healthy people across ages. In this sample, this clonotype turned up many times. The germline V gene encodes CDR1 LGHNA and CDR2 YSLEER. This CDR3 contains 14 residues. The V end lost 2 bases, the J end lost 1 base, and 7 bases lay between the germline ends. A sample-barcoded 5' primer and a J-beta primer mix were used in a second PCR of roughly 6 to 11 cycles. One entry per CDR3 protein results from TCRdb running MiXCR on the 5' RACE reads. The profile shows around 670,000 distinct CDR3 sequences, approximately 30% of them singletons.

The source is an elderly woman in good health. Source material: blood. The chain couples TRBV4-3 to TRBJ2-3; D is ambiguous. CDR3 in amino acids: CASSQRVGTDTQYF. CDR3 DNA: TGCGCCAGCAGCCAAAGAGTTGGCACAGATACGCAGTATTTT.